This T cell receptor beta chain is drawn from a study of blood T cell repertoires in COVID-19. About the study: Sites across the United States, Italy and Spain contributed samples from acute and convalescent COVID-19.

Generated by immunoSEQ multiplex PCR, the TCRdb table keeps only in-frame clones and is missing some. The data hold over 100,000 clones, with roughly nine tenths observed a single time. The germline V and J ends were trimmed by 3 bases and 5 bases, with 6 bases remaining between them. Looked up from germline, CDR1 is KGHDR and CDR2 is SFDVKD. This CDR3 comprises 12 residues. What was sequenced was peripheral blood. The clonotype comes from a man aged 40-55 years with acute or convalescent COVID-19. The rearrangement joins TRBV24-1 to TRBJ1-2, with D perhaps matching TRBD1 (6 bases). CDR3 in DNA: TGTGCCACCAGTGATAGGGGGTATGGCTACACCTTC. Its translation: CATSDRGYGYTF.